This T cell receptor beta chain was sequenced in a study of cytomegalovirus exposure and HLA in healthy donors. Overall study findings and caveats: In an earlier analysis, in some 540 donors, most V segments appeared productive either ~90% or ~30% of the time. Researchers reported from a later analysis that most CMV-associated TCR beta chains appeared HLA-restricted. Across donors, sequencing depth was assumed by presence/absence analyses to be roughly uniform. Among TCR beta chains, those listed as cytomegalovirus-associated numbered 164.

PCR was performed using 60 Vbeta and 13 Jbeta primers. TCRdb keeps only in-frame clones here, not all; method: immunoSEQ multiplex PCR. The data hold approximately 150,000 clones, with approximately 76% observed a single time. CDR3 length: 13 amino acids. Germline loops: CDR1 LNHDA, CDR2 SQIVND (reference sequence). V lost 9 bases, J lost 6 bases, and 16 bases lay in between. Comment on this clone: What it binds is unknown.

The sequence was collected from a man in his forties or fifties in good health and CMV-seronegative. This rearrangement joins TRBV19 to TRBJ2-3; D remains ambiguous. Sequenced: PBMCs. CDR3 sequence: CASATVPRDTQYF. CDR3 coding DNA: TGTGCCAGCGCCACAGTCCCAAGGGATACGCAGTATTTT.